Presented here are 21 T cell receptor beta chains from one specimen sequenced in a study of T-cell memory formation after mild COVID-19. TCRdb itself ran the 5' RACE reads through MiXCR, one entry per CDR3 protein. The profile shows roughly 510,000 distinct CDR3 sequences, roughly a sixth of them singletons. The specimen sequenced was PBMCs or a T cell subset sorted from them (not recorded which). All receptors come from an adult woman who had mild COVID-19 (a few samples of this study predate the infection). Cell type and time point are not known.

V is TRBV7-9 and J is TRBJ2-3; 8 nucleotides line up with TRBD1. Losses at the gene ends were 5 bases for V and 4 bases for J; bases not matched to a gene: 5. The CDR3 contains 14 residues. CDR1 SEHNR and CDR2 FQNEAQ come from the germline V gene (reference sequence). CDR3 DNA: TGTGCCAGCAGCAAAGGACAGGGCGCAGATACGCAGTATTTT. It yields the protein CASSKGQGADTQYF.

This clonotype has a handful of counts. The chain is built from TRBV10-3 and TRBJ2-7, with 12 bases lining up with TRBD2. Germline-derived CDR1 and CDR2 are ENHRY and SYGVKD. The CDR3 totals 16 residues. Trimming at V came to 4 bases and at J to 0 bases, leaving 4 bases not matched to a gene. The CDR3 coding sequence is TGTGCCATCAGTGGCGGACTAGCGGGGACCTCCTACGAGCAGTACTTC. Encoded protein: CAISGGLAGTSYEQYF.

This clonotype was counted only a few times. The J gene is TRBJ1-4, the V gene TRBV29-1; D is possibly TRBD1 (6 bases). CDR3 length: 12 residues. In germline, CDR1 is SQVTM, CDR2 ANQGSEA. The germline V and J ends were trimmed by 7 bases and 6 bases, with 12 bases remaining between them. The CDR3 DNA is TGCAGCGGCCCGAGGGGGGATGAAAAACTGTTTTTT. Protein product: CSGPRGDEKLFF.

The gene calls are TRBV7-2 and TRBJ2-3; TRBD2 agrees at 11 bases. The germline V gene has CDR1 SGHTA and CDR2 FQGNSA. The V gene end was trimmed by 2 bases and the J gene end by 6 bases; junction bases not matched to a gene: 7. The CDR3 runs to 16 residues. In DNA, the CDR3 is TGTGCCAGCAGCTTAACTAGCGGGAGTGGTGGGGATACGCAGTATTTT. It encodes CASSLTSGSGGDTQYF. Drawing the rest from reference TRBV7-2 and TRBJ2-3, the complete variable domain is GAGVSQSPSNKVTEKGKDVELRCDPISGHTALYWYRQSLGQGLEFLIYFQGNSAPDKSGLPSDRFSAERTGGSVSTLTIQRTQQEDSAVYLCASSLTSGSGGDTQYFGPGTRLTVL.

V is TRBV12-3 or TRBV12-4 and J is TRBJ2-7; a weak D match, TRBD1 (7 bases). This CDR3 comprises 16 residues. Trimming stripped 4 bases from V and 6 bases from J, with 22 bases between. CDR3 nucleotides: TGTGCCAGCAGTTCAGGGGCAGCAGGGGGGCACGGCGAGCAGTACTTC. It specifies CASSSGAAGGHGEQYF.

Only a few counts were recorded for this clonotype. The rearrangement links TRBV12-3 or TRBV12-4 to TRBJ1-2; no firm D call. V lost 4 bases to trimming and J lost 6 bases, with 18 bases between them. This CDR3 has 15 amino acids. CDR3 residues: CASSYAPPRGHGYTF. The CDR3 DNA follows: TGTGCCAGCAGTTATGCCCCCCCAAGAGGGCATGGCTACACCTTC.

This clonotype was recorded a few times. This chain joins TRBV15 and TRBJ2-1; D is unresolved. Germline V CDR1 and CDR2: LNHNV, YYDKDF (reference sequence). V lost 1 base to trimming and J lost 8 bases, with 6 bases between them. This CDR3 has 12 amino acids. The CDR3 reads CATSRVGDEQFF. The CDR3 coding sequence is TGTGCCACCAGCAGAGTTGGGGATGAGCAGTTCTTC.

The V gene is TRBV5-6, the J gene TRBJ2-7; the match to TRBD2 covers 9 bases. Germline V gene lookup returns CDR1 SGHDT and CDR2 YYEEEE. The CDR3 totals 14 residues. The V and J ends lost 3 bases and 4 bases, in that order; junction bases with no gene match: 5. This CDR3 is CASSSRLAAYEQYF. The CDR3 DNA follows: TGTGCCAGCAGCTCTCGACTAGCGGCATACGAGCAGTACTTC.

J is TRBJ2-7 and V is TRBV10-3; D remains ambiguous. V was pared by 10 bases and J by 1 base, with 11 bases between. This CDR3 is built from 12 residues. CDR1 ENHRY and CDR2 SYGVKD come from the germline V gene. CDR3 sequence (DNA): TGTGCCACCCAAGCAGCATCCTACGAGCAGTACTTC. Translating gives CATQAASYEQYF.

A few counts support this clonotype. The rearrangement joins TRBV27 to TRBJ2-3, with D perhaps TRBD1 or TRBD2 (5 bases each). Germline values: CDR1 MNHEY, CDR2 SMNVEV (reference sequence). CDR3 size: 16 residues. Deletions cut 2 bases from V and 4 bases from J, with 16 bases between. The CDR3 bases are TGTGCCAGCAGTTTAGGGGGATTAGGATTCGCAGATACGCAGTATTTT. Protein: CASSLGGLGFADTQYF.

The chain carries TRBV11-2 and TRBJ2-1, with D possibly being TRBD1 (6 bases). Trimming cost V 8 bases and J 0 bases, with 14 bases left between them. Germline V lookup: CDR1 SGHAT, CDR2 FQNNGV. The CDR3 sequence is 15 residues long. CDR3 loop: CASRTLGGSYNEQFF. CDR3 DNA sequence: TGTGCCAGCCGAACTCTAGGGGGCTCCTACAATGAGCAGTTCTTC.

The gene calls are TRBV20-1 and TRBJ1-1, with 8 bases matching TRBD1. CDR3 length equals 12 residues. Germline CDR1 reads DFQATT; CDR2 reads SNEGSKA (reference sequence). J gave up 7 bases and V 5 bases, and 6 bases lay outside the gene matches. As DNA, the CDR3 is TGCAGTGCTCAGCAGGGGGCGGTTGAAGCTTTCTTT. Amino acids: CSAQQGAVEAFF.

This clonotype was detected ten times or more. The DNA of the CDR3 is TGCAGTGCTAGCCCCGGGACTAGCTCGGCAGATACGCAGTATTTT. It specifies CSASPGTSSADTQYF. The chain has TRBV20-1 and TRBJ2-3; 9 bases map to TRBD2. The germline CDR1 and CDR2 sequences are DFQATT and SNEGSKA (reference sequence). The junction had 8 bases not matched to a gene; V was cut back by 3 bases and J by 4 bases. This CDR3 has 15 amino acids.

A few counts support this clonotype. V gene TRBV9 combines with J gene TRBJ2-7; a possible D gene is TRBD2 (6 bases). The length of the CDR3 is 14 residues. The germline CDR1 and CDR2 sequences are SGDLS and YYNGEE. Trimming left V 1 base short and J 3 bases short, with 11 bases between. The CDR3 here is CASSVSGLDYEQYF. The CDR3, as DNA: TGTGCCAGCAGCGTAAGCGGGCTCGACTACGAGCAGTACTTC.

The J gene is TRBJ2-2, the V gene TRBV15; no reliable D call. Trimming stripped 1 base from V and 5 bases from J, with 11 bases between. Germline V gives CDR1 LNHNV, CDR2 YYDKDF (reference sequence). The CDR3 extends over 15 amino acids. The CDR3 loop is CATSRGAGVTGELFF. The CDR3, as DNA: TGTGCCACCAGCAGAGGGGCTGGGGTTACCGGGGAGCTGTTTTTT.

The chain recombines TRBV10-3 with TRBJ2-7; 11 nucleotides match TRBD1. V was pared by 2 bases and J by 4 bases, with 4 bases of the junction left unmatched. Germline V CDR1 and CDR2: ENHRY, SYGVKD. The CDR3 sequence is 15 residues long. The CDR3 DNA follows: TGTGCCATCAGTGAGACGGACAGGGGGCCGTACGAGCAGTACTTC. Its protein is CAISETDRGPYEQYF.

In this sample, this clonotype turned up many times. CDR3 nucleotide sequence: TGCGCCAGCAGCGAGACAGCGAACACTGAAGCTTTCTTT. It yields the protein CASSETANTEAFF. The rearrangement links TRBV5-1 to TRBJ1-1, with TRBD1 as a possible D gene (5 bases). The V gene's germline CDR1 is SGHRS and CDR2 YFSETQ. This CDR3 region has 13 residues. V was clipped by 4 bases and J by 1 base, with 8 bases between them.

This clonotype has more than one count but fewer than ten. DNA for the CDR3: TGTGCCAGCTGCCCCATAAGCTCCTACAATGAGCAGTTCTTC. It yields the protein CASCPISSYNEQFF. J is TRBJ2-1 and V is TRBV6-6; D gene uncertain. The germline gives CDR1 MNHNY, CDR2 SVGAGI (reference sequence). The germline V and J ends were trimmed by 8 bases and 0 bases, with 11 bases remaining between them. The CDR3 runs to 14 residues.

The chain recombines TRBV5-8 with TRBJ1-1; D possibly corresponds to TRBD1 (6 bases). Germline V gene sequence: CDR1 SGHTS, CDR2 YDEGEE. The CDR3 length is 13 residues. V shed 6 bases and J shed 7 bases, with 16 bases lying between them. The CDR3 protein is CASTLDRTFEAFF. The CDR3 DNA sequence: TGTGCCAGCACCCTTGACAGGACTTTTGAAGCTTTCTTT.

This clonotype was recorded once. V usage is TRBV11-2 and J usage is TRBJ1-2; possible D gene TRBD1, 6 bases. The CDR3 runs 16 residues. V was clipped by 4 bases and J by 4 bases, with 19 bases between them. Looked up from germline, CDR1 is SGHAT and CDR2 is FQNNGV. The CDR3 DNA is TGTGCCAGCAGCTCAATAAGGCGGAAACAGGGCTATGGCTACACCTTC. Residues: CASSSIRRKQGYGYTF.

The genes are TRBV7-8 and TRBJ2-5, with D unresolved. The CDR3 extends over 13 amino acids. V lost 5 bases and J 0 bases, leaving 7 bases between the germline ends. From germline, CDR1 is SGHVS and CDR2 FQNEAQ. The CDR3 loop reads CASSPTDQETQYF. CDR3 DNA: TGTGCCAGCAGCCCCACAGACCAAGAGACCCAGTACTTC.